Following are 32 T cell receptor beta chains from one sample sequenced in a study of T cells after yellow fever vaccination. TCRdb re-derived calls from the 5' RACE reads in MiXCR, one entry per CDR3 protein. The sample contains about 340,000 distinct CDR3 sequences, around 3.9% of which appear only once. The sample in question was PBMCs, obtained 5 days after the yellow fever booster vaccination. The receptors shown here come from a man aged 18 to 29 who received the YFV17D yellow fever vaccine.

This clonotype appeared a few times. The chain carries TRBV6-2 or TRBV6-3 and TRBJ1-2; 8 nucleotides agree with TRBD1. Germline CDR1 is MNHEY and CDR2 is SVGEGT. V gave up 5 bases and J gave up 3 bases; unmatched junction bases: 5. This CDR3 has 14 residues. This CDR3 is CASSSAGGYYGYTF. The DNA of the CDR3 is TGTGCCAGCAGTAGCGCAGGGGGCTACTATGGCTACACCTTC.

This clonotype was detected ten times or more. This chain connects TRBV24-1 to TRBJ2-3, with D possibly being TRBD1 (6 bases). The germline CDR1 and CDR2 sequences are KGHDR and SFDVKD. The CDR3 extends over 14 amino acids. V gave up 9 bases and J gave up 2 bases, with 14 bases separating them. This CDR3 reads CATGRRQDTDTQYF. The CDR3 region has the DNA TGTGCCACCGGAAGACGACAGGACACAGATACGCAGTATTTT.

There are many counts of this clonotype. The V gene is TRBV27, the J gene TRBJ2-2, with 7 bases aligning to TRBD1. Germline CDR1 and CDR2: MNHEY and SMNVEV (reference sequence). This CDR3 has 16 amino acids. V was pared by 6 bases and J by 5 bases, with 12 bases of the junction left unmatched. The CDR3 bases are TGTGCCAGCAGCTTCACATCGGGACAGCCAACCGGGGAGCTGTTTTTT. It codes for CASSFTSGQPTGELFF.

The chain uses TRBV29-1 and TRBJ2-7, with D perhaps matching TRBD1 (7 bases). V lost 8 bases, J lost 4 bases, and 21 bases lay in between. CDR1 is SQVTM and CDR2 is ANQGSEA in the germline V gene. The CDR3 length is 14 residues. CDR3 DNA sequence: TGCAGCTCTTCCCGACAGGGAGGATTATACGAGCAGTACGTC. It specifies CSSSRQGGLYEQYV.

This clonotype was picked up many times. V is TRBV7-2 and J is TRBJ2-5; unclear D gene. The CDR3 is 11 residues long. V was trimmed by 4 bases and J by 5 bases, leaving 5 bases between them. The germline V gene has CDR1 SGHTA and CDR2 FQGNSA. CDR3 nucleotide sequence: TGTGCCAGCAGCTCCTGGGAGACCCAGTACTTC. Protein: CASSSWETQYF.

This chain joins TRBV5-1 and TRBJ2-1; 9 nucleotides agree with TRBD2. The J segment lost 5 bases and the V segment lost 4 bases, leaving 10 bases of the junction unmatched. The length of the CDR3 is 16 residues. Germline CDR1 is SGHRS and CDR2 is YFSETQ. The DNA for the CDR3 is TGCGCCAGCAGCCCTTCGGGCGGGGGGGTGAACAATGAGCAGTTCTTC. Its translation: CASSPSGGGVNNEQFF.

This clonotype came up a few times. The CDR3 is CASSWTVTDTQYF. CDR3 sequence (DNA): TGTGCCAGCAGCTGGACCGTCACAGATACGCAGTATTTT. The J gene is TRBJ2-3, the V gene TRBV6-6, with D hard to call. The CDR3 contains 13 residues. In germline, CDR1 is MNHNY, CDR2 SVGAGI (reference sequence). V was pared by 6 bases and J by 2 bases, with 9 bases between.

This clonotype has more than one count but fewer than ten. This sequence joins TRBV5-5 and TRBJ2-5; D perhaps matches TRBD1 (6 bases). V lost 7 bases and J 3 bases, leaving 16 bases between the germline ends. Per germline, CDR1 SGHKS and CDR2 YYEKEE (reference sequence). CDR3 length: 14 residues. The CDR3 loop reads CASATSAGEETQYF. CDR3 sequence (DNA): TGTGCCAGCGCCACGTCCGCAGGGGAAGAGACCCAGTACTTC.

The J gene is TRBJ1-2, the V gene TRBV29-1; 8 bases map to TRBD1. Germline trimming cut 6 bases from V and 5 bases from J; bases unmatched to any gene: 5. This CDR3 contains 12 residues. In germline, CDR1 is SQVTM, CDR2 ANQGSEA. The CDR3 region has the DNA TGCAGCGTGCTGGGACAGGATTATGGCTACACCTTC. This encodes CSVLGQDYGYTF.

This rearrangement joins TRBV6-4 to TRBJ2-3, with D uncertain. Germline-derived CDR1 and CDR2 are MRHNA and SNTAGT. This CDR3 contains 14 residues. V was trimmed by 4 bases and J by 0 bases, leaving 8 bases between them. The DNA of the CDR3 is TGTGCCAGCAGTGTTTTACACAGCACAGATACGCAGTATTTT. This sequence encodes CASSVLHSTDTQYF.

At least ten counts were recorded for this clonotype. The chain uses TRBV14 and TRBJ2-1; 9 bases are a match to TRBD1. CDR1 and CDR2 from the germline V gene are SGHDN and FVKESK. The CDR3 consists of 14 residues. V gave up 3 bases and J gave up 7 bases; unmatched junction bases: 4. The CDR3 here is CASSHPQGANEQFF. CDR3 in DNA: TGTGCCAGCAGCCATCCACAGGGGGCGAATGAGCAGTTCTTC.

V is TRBV7-9 and J is TRBJ2-7; maybe TRBD1 (6 bases). Germline V gene lookup returns CDR1 SEHNR and CDR2 FQNEAQ (reference sequence). V dropped 4 bases and J dropped 2 bases, with 12 bases sitting between them. CDR3 size: 14 residues. The CDR3 DNA reads TGTGCCAGCAGCTCGTACAGGGAAACCTACGAGCAGTACTTC. It codes for CASSSYRETYEQYF.

The chain recombines TRBV4-1 with TRBJ1-4; TRBD1 is a possible D gene (6 bases). This CDR3 contains 15 residues. V was clipped by 5 bases and J by 5 bases, with 15 bases between them. The V gene's germline CDR1 is MGHRA and CDR2 YSYEKL. The CDR3, as DNA: TGCGCCAGCAGCTTTACGACAGGCACCAATGAAAAACTGTTTTTT. Amino acids: CASSFTTGTNEKLFF.

Many counts were recorded for this clonotype. V and J are TRBV5-5 and TRBJ2-1; D assignment may be TRBD1 or TRBD2 (5 bases each). With 0 bases removed from V and 14 bases from J, the gap between germline ends came to 9 bases. CDR3 size: 11 residues. The germline CDR1 and CDR2 sequences are SGHKS and YYEKEE (reference sequence). CDR3 residues: CASSLEGREFF. The CDR3 DNA reads TGTGCCAGCAGCTTGGAGGGACGGGAGTTCTTC.

This clonotype was seen more than once but under ten times. The V gene is TRBV5-4, the J gene TRBJ2-7; 7 nucleotides line up with TRBD1. J lost 6 bases, V lost 4 bases, and 7 bases had no gene match. Germline V gene lookup returns CDR1 SGHNT and CDR2 YYREEE (reference sequence). This CDR3 has 13 amino acids. In DNA, the CDR3 is TGTGCCAGCAGCCCGGACAGGACGTCCGAGCAGTACTTC. Translating gives CASSPDRTSEQYF.

The rearrangement uses TRBV4-1 and TRBJ2-2, with D uncertain. CDR1 and CDR2 from the germline V gene are MGHRA and YSYEKL. The CDR3 loop spans 14 amino acids. V dropped 2 bases and J dropped 6 bases, with 10 bases sitting between them. CDR3 sequence reads: CASSQMRSAGELFF. CDR3 sequence (DNA): TGCGCCAGCAGCCAAATGCGGTCGGCCGGGGAGCTGTTTTTT.

This clonotype was found many times. The chain has TRBV18 and TRBJ1-5, with 7 bases lining up with TRBD1. This CDR3 has 15 residues. Germline V gene data show CDR1 as KGHSH and CDR2 as LQKENI. Trimming removed 3 bases from V and 6 bases from J; junction bases left unmatched: 8. The CDR3 sequence: CASSPSTGSVQPQHF. The CDR3 DNA reads TGTGCCAGCTCACCCTCGACAGGGTCGGTTCAGCCCCAGCATTTT.

The J gene is TRBJ1-5, the V gene TRBV18; TRBD1 is a possible D gene (5 bases). With 10 bases removed from V and 0 bases from J, the gap between germline ends came to 19 bases. CDR1 is KGHSH and CDR2 is LQKENI in the germline V gene. This CDR3 spans 16 amino acids. CDR3 protein: CATQRGADFSNQPQHF. CDR3 in DNA: TGTGCCACCCAACGCGGGGCTGATTTTAGCAATCAGCCCCAGCATTTT.

This clonotype was detected a few times. J is TRBJ2-3 and V is TRBV7-2; no clear D gene. Germline assignment: CDR1 SGHTA and CDR2 FQGNSA. V gave up 6 bases and J gave up 8 bases, with 21 bases separating them. This CDR3 is built from 15 residues. The CDR3 DNA sequence: TGTGCCAGCAGACCCTCTAGAGTCCTCTCCGGTACGCAGTATTTT. This sequence encodes CASRPSRVLSGTQYF.

The genes are TRBV20-1 and TRBJ2-1; D gene unclear. The germline CDR1 and CDR2 sequences are DFQATT and SNEGSKA (reference sequence). This CDR3 has 14 residues. The ends were cut back, 6 bases at V and 8 bases at J, with 20 bases in the middle. In DNA form, the CDR3 reads TGCAGTGCCACAAAGGGTGTAAGGTTACATGAGCAGTTCTTC. Translated, it gives CSATKGVRLHEQFF.

Of note for this clonotype: Germline is not matched at one junction end, which may reflect a read error. The chain has TRBV7-2 and TRBJ1-6; D remains unclear. Germline CDR1 SGHTA, CDR2 FQGNSA. This CDR3 spans 15 amino acids. CDR3 amino acids: CASSLGVSFNSPLHF. CDR3 sequence (DNA): TGTGCCAGCAGCTTAGGGGTTTCCTTTAATTCACCCCTCCACTTT.

A few counts support this clonotype. This chain connects TRBV4-3 to TRBJ2-7, with D possibly being TRBD2 (6 bases). The CDR3 has 12 residues. V lost 8 bases and J lost 6, with 14 bases in between. Per germline, CDR1 LGHNA and CDR2 YSLEER. DNA for the CDR3: TGCGCCAGCTCGCACGCCGGGGGCGAGCAGTACTTC. The encoded protein is CASSHAGGEQYF.

This chain uses TRBV29-1 with TRBJ2-7; D perhaps matches TRBD2 (7 bases). Trimming removed 6 bases from V and 4 bases from J, with 22 bases in between. The V gene's germline CDR1 is SQVTM and CDR2 ANQGSEA. The CDR3 covers 15 residues. CDR3 sequence (DNA): TGCAGCGTGGCCTCGGCGGGGGCAGGAAAGTACGAGCAGTACGTC. Translation: CSVASAGAGKYEQYV.

This clonotype was seen at least ten times. This rearrangement joins TRBV7-2 to TRBJ2-3; TRBD2 aligns across 8 bases. The CDR3 covers 13 residues. Germline lookup yields CDR1 SGHTA and CDR2 FQGNSA. Trimming at V came to 4 bases and at J to 5 bases, leaving 2 bases not matched to a gene. CDR3 sequence (DNA): TGTGCCAGCAGCTACGGGGGGGGAGATACGCAGTATTTT. Translation gives CASSYGGGDTQYF.

Many counts were recorded for this clonotype. V gene TRBV6-5 combines with J gene TRBJ1-4; D is unresolved. The length of the CDR3 is 13 residues. With 2 bases removed from V and 4 bases from J, the gap between germline ends came to 5 bases. Germline V CDR1 and CDR2: MNHEY, SVGAGI. The CDR3 nucleotides read TGTGCCAGCAGTTACAGGGTTAATGAAAAACTGTTTTTT. Translation: CASSYRVNEKLFF.

This clonotype came up a few times. The rearrangement links TRBV4-3 to TRBJ2-3; 10 positions agree with TRBD2. Germline V gene sequence: CDR1 LGHNA, CDR2 YSLEER. The CDR3 is made up of 18 amino acids. The ends lost 5 bases at V and 1 base at J; junction bases unmatched: 12. The chain's CDR3 is CASSGYSPGTSGTDTQYF. CDR3 nucleotides: TGCGCCAGCAGCGGCTACTCTCCCGGGACTAGCGGCACAGATACGCAGTATTTT.

This clonotype was observed a handful of times. The chain joins TRBV7-2 to TRBJ2-7, with TRBD2 matching 11 bases. CDR3 length: 15 residues. The V and J ends lost 5 bases and 2 bases, in that order; junction bases with no gene match: 5. The germline gives CDR1 SGHTA, CDR2 FQGNSA. This CDR3 is CASSELAGAAYEQYF. DNA for the CDR3: TGTGCCAGCAGCGAACTAGCGGGGGCCGCCTACGAGCAGTACTTC.

This clonotype was seen many times. CDR3: CASSYRDRDAGELFF. CDR3 in DNA: TGCGCCAGCAGCTACCGGGACAGGGACGCCGGGGAGCTGTTTTTT. The chain carries TRBV5-1 and TRBJ2-2; the match to TRBD1 covers 9 bases. CDR1 and CDR2 (germline): SGHRS, YFSETQ. CDR3 size: 15 residues. V trimming: 3 bases; J trimming: 6 bases; junction bases outside the gene matches: 6.

The chain carries TRBV6-1 and TRBJ1-2; D is ambiguous. Trimming shortened V by 2 bases and J by 4 bases, and 11 bases separated the two germline ends. The germline gives CDR1 MNHNS, CDR2 SASEGT. The CDR3 runs to 14 residues. For the CDR3, the DNA is TGTGCCAGCAGTGAATGGGGTAGGAGCTATGGCTACACCTTC. Translating gives CASSEWGRSYGYTF.

This clonotype has only a few counts. The chain joins TRBV10-3 to TRBJ2-3, with D perhaps TRBD2 (5 bases). This CDR3 spans 13 amino acids. V was shortened by 7 bases and J by 6 bases, with 14 bases between the two germline ends. Germline V gene data show CDR1 as ENHRY and CDR2 as SYGVKD. The CDR3 coding sequence is TGTGCCATCACATGGACTCCGGGTGATACGCAGTATTTT. This codes for CAITWTPGDTQYF.

This sequence joins TRBV4-3 and TRBJ2-1, with D perhaps TRBD1 (6 bases). CDR3 length equals 17 residues. V lost 2 bases and J lost 6, with 20 bases in between. Per the germline V gene, CDR1 is LGHNA and CDR2 is YSLEER. As DNA, the CDR3 is TGCGCCAGCAGCCAAAACTTCGGATTCAGGGGTCGCAATGAGCAGTTCTTC. Amino acids: CASSQNFGFRGRNEQFF.

This clonotype was counted only a few times. V is TRBV5-1 and J is TRBJ2-5; possibly TRBD1 or TRBD2 for D (5 bases each). Germline CDR1 and CDR2: SGHRS and YFSETQ. This CDR3 has 16 residues. Trimming took off 2 bases at V and 4 bases at J, with 18 bases between the two ends. The CDR3 reads CASSLLGEGSRETQYF. As DNA, the CDR3 is TGCGCCAGCAGCTTATTGGGGGAAGGGAGTAGAGAGACCCAGTACTTC.